The sample holds a few counts of the clone carrying this T cell receptor (beta chain). This sample is part of a study of blood T cell repertoires in COVID-19. Study processing details: Amplification of reference gene primers was used by the study to estimate nucleated cell counts. Some clones are missing from TCRdb's copy, which holds only in-frame ones; the method was immunoSEQ multiplex PCR. V, J and clone size were drawn from that table, and D and trimming were deduced from the DNA. Of approximately 72,000 clones listed, approximately 85% were seen once; the top ten hold 35% to 40%. Looked up from germline, CDR1 is SGHDT and CDR2 is YYEEEE. The CDR3 loop spans 15 amino acids. The ends lost 4 bases at V and 8 bases at J; junction bases unmatched: 14.

V is TRBV5-6 and J is TRBJ1-2; TRBD1 matches 7 bases. The clonotype comes from a woman of 80 years or more with active or convalescent COVID-19. Sequenced material: peripheral blood. The CDR3 DNA follows: TGTGCCAGCAGCCCAGGGACAAGGGGGCCAGGCGGCTACACCTTC. It translates to CASSPGTRGPGGYTF.